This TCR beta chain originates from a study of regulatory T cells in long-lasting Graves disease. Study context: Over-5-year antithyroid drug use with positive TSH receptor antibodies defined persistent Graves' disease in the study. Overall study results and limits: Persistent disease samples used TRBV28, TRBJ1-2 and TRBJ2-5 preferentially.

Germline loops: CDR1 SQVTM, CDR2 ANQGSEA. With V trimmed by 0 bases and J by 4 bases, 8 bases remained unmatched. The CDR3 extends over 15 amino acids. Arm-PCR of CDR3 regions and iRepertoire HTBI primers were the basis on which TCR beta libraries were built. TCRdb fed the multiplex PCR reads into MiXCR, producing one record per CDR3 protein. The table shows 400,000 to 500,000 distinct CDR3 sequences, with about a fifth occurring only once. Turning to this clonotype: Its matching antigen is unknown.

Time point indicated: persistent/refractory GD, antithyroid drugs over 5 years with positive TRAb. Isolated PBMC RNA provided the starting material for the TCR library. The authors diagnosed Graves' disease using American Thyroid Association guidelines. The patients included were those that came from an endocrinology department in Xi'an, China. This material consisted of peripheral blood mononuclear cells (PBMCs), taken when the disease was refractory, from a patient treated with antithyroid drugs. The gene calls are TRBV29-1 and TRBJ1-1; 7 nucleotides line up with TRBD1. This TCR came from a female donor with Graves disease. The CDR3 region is CSVEDLRGEATEAFF. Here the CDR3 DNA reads TGCAGCGTTGAAGATCTCAGGGGGGAGGCCACTGAAGCTTTCTTT.